This section outlines one TCR beta chain sequence together with its context. This sample is part of a study of blood T cells in healthy people across ages. Then a second PCR, running roughly 7 to 12 cycles, was carried out with a sample-barcoded 5' primer and a J-beta primer mix. Using its own MiXCR run on the 5' RACE reads, TCRdb lists one record per CDR3 protein. The table lists some 700,000 distinct CDR3 sequences, around 46% of them singletons. Germline values: CDR1 DFQATT, CDR2 SNEGSKA (reference sequence). The CDR3 totals 16 residues. V lost 5 bases, J lost 1 base, and 20 bases lay in between. The chain joins TRBV20-1 to TRBJ1-2; tentative D call: TRBD1 (5 bases). The sequenced material came from blood. This TCR came from a woman between 55 and 75 years old in good health. The CDR3, as DNA: TGCAGTGCTCCGAATGAGGCCGGGGACGATAACTATGGCTACACCTTC. Amino acid sequence: CSAPNEAGDDNYGYTF.